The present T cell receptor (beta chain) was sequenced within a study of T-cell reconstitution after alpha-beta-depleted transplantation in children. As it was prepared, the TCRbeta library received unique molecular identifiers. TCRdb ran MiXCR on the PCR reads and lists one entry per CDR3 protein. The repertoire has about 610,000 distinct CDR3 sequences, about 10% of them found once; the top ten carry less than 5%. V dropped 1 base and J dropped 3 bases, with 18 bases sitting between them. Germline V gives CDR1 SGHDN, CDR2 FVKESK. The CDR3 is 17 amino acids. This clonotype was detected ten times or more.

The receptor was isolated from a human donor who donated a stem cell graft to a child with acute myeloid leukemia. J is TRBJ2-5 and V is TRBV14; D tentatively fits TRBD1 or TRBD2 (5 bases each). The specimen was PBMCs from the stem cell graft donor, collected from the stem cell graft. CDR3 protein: CASSQAGVFQGEETQYF. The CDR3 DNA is TGTGCCAGCAGCCAAGCTGGTGTTTTTCAGGGAGAAGAGACCCAGTACTTC.